These 23 T cell receptor beta chains originate from one sample sequenced in a study of human T cells and chemical hapten exposure. One entry per CDR3 protein, called by TCRdb with MiXCR from the RACE reads. Here the sample spans over 85,000 distinct CDR3 sequences, 9.5% to 14% being singletons. As to time point: pre-sensitization, week 0. Treatment given: therapeutic diphenylcyclopropenone sensitization with weekly scalp DPC. The sequencing used whole blood, collected in connection with sensitization to the hapten diphenylcyclopropenone (DPC). These receptors were collected from a woman aged 55-70 years with alopecia areata. Some clones in this sample may be carry-over from other donors' samples.

The gene calls are TRBV7-6 and TRBJ2-5, with 7 bases matching TRBD2. The trim removed 0 bases at V and 2 bases at J, leaving 6 bases unmatched. The CDR3 loop spans 16 amino acids. Germline V lookup: CDR1 SGHVS, CDR2 FNYEAQ. The CDR3 DNA sequence: TGTGCCAGCAGCTTAGCGAGCGGGACCAGACAAGAGACCCAGTACTTC. This sequence encodes CASSLASGTRQETQYF. The variable domain in full, completed from reference TRBV7-6 and TRBJ2-5, reads GAGVSQSPRYKVTKRGQDVALRCDPISGHVSLYWYRQALGQGPEFLTYFNYEAQQDKSGLPNDRFSAERPEGSISTLTIQRTEQRDSAMYRCASSLASGTRQETQYFGPGTRLLVL.

This clonotype was seen ten or more times. The chain links TRBV3-1 to TRBJ1-2, with D possibly TRBD1 on 5 matching bases. The CDR3 is 14 residues long. CDR1 LGHDT and CDR2 YNNKEL come from the germline V gene (reference sequence). Trimming cost V 1 base and J 3 bases, with 9 bases left between them. The CDR3 sequence is CASSQGPGYYGYTF. CDR3 DNA: TGTGCCAGCAGCCAAGGTCCAGGGTACTATGGCTACACCTTC.

In its sample, this clonotype was seen a few times. The chain links TRBV18 to TRBJ2-1, with D unclear. The germline gives CDR1 KGHSH, CDR2 LQKENI. CDR3 length: 11 amino acids. V dropped 3 bases and J dropped 6 bases, with 3 bases sitting between them. The CDR3 DNA reads TGTGCCAGCTCACCGGGCAATGAGCAGTTCTTC. Its protein is CASSPGNEQFF.

The chain links TRBV19 to TRBJ1-5; D might be TRBD1 (5 bases). CDR3 length equals 15 residues. Germline V gene data show CDR1 as LNHDA and CDR2 as SQIVND (reference sequence). The V end lost 5 bases, the J end lost 6 bases, and 17 bases lay between the germline ends. Written as DNA, the CDR3 is TGTGCCAGTAGTCACCTGGGGGAAGCGAGTCAGCCCCAGCATTTT. Protein sequence: CASSHLGEASQPQHF.

This clonotype was seen more than once but under ten times. The chain carries TRBV5-1 and TRBJ2-3, with D possibly TRBD2 on 7 matching bases. The CDR3 loop spans 16 amino acids. Trimming cost V 4 bases and J 0 bases, with 15 bases left between them. Germline CDR1 and CDR2: SGHRS and YFSETQ. The CDR3 bases are TGCGCCAGCAGCAGCGGGACAAGGACTAGCACAGATACGCAGTATTTT. It yields the protein CASSSGTRTSTDTQYF.

This clonotype was found many times. The chain combines TRBV16 with TRBJ1-6; D uncertain. Trimming shortened V by 0 bases and J by 14 bases, and 14 bases separated the two germline ends. In germline, CDR1 is KGHSY, CDR2 FQNENV. CDR3 length: 14 amino acids. Here the CDR3 reads CASSQSLEAGTLHF. CDR3 DNA: TGTGCCAGCAGCCAATCGCTTGAGGCTGGAACCCTCCACTTT.

Many counts were recorded for this clonotype. The chain combines TRBV18 with TRBJ1-1, with D perhaps matching TRBD1 (6 bases). Looked up from germline, CDR1 is KGHSH and CDR2 is LQKENI. Trimming cost V 3 bases and J 0 bases, with 11 bases left between them. The CDR3 spans 15 residues. The CDR3 region is CASSPRQEMNTEAFF. In DNA form, the CDR3 reads TGTGCCAGCTCACCCAGACAGGAGATGAACACTGAAGCTTTCTTT.

The rearrangement links TRBV7-3 to TRBJ1-2; D not resolved. Trimming stripped 5 bases from V and 4 bases from J, with 8 bases between. The V gene's germline CDR1 is SGHTA and CDR2 FQGTGA. This CDR3 is built from 12 residues. CDR3 residues: CASSEGAYGYTF. The CDR3, as DNA: TGTGCCAGCAGCGAGGGCGCCTATGGCTACACCTTC.

Many counts were recorded for this clonotype. For the CDR3, the DNA is TGTGCCAGCTCACCAGGACAGAGCCGTATGGAAAAACTGTTTTTT. Residues: CASSPGQSRMEKLFF. The rearrangement joins TRBV18 to TRBJ1-4, with a possible D match to TRBD1 (6 bases). Germline loops: CDR1 KGHSH, CDR2 LQKENI. Trimming removed 2 bases from V and 8 bases from J, with 15 bases in between. This CDR3 region has 15 residues.

This clonotype showed up just a few times. J is TRBJ1-3 and V is TRBV5-1; D is unclear. The length of the CDR3 is 15 residues. Between the trimmed V and J ends, which lost 2 bases and 0 bases, there was a span of 9 bases. Germline V gives CDR1 SGHRS, CDR2 YFSETQ. CDR3 coding DNA: TGCGCCAGCAGCTTAACTGACTTCTCTGGAAACACCATATATTTT. It yields the protein CASSLTDFSGNTIYF.

In this sample, this clonotype turned up many times. The chain links TRBV1 to TRBJ2-5; whether TRBD2, the table's D call, matches the DNA was not checked. TRBV1 is a pseudogene segment. The length of the CDR3 is 15 residues. CDR3 residues: CTSSQPGTSRETQYF. CDR3 coding DNA: TGCACCAGCAGCCAACCCGGGACTAGCCGAGAGACCCAGTACTTC.

V is TRBV11-1 and J is TRBJ1-1; D not resolved. This CDR3 has 13 amino acids. CDR1 and CDR2 (germline): SGHAT, FQDESV (reference sequence). With 5 bases removed from V and 6 bases from J, the gap between germline ends came to 13 bases. The CDR3 region has the DNA TGTGCCAGCAGCACAGACTTCGTCTCTGAAGCTTTCTTT. The encoded protein is CASSTDFVSEAFF.

This clonotype appeared many times. V and J are TRBV20-1 and TRBJ1-6; tentative D call: TRBD1 (5 bases). Trimming cost V 3 bases and J 9 bases, with 18 bases left between them. CDR1 DFQATT and CDR2 SNEGSKA come from the germline V gene (reference sequence). The CDR3 is 15 residues long. This CDR3 reads CSARETGLPTSPLHF. The CDR3 coding sequence is TGCAGTGCTAGGGAAACGGGACTGCCGACTTCACCCCTCCACTTT.

This clonotype was recorded many times. The J gene is TRBJ2-1, the V gene TRBV3-1; tentatively, D is TRBD1 (7 bases). V shed 4 bases and J shed 6 bases, with 19 bases lying between them. The CDR3 has 16 residues. In germline, CDR1 is LGHDT, CDR2 YNNKEL (reference sequence). DNA for the CDR3: TGTGCCAGCAGCCTTACCCGACAGGGAGGAGTCAATGAGCAGTTCTTC. Translation gives CASSLTRQGGVNEQFF.

This clonotype was found a few times. The chain carries TRBV20-1 and TRBJ2-6; unclear D gene. The CDR3 loop spans 14 amino acids. Germline V gene lookup returns CDR1 DFQATT and CDR2 SNEGSKA (reference sequence). Trimming took 3 bases from V and 2 from J, leaving 8 bases between them. DNA of the CDR3: TGCAGTGCTAGGGGGTCCGCTGGGGCCAACGTCCTGACTTTC. It translates to CSARGSAGANVLTF.

CDR3 nucleotide sequence: TGTGCCAGCGCCTTCCGGGGACAGGGGGTTGATGAGCAGTACTTC. Its translation: CASAFRGQGVDEQYF. The chain couples TRBV7-9 to TRBJ2-7; 11 bases agree with TRBD1. V shed 8 bases, J shed 7 bases, and the junction held 13 bases outside the gene matches. Per germline, CDR1 SEHNR and CDR2 FQNEAQ (reference sequence). This CDR3 is 15 amino acids long.

In this sample, this clonotype turned up many times. The chain recombines TRBV6-5 with TRBJ2-3; TRBD2 aligns across 9 bases. Germline assignment: CDR1 MNHEY and CDR2 SVGAGI. The CDR3 contains 12 residues. The ends lost 9 bases at V and 8 bases at J; junction bases unmatched: 6. The CDR3: CASTSAGGTQYF. The CDR3 DNA sequence: TGTGCCAGTACCTCAGCGGGGGGTACGCAGTATTTT.

The genes are TRBV2 and TRBJ1-2, with D unresolved. The germline V gene encodes CDR1 SNHLY and CDR2 FYNNEI. V lost 3 bases and J 7 bases, leaving 6 bases between the germline ends. The CDR3 totals 11 residues. The CDR3 DNA follows: TGTGCCAGCAGTGAGTGGGTTGGCTACACCTTC. Its protein product is CASSEWVGYTF.

The rearrangement joins TRBV7-6 to TRBJ2-5, with D hard to call. Germline CDR1 SGHVS, CDR2 FNYEAQ. V lost 2 bases, J lost 3 bases, and 22 bases lay in between. The CDR3 extends over 18 amino acids. The CDR3: CASSLSSPVVQTKETQYF. CDR3 nucleotide sequence: TGTGCCAGCAGCTTATCCAGTCCAGTTGTGCAGACAAAAGAGACCCAGTACTTC.

This clonotype was found many times. The chain links TRBV12-5 to TRBJ2-1; 9 bases map to TRBD2. The CDR3 covers 17 residues. The germline V gene encodes CDR1 LGHNT and CDR2 FRNRAP. V was clipped by 7 bases and J by 6 bases; unmatched bases: 16. CDR3 sequence: CASALVHVAGGPNEQFF. CDR3 DNA sequence: TGTGCTAGTGCCCTGGTACATGTGGCGGGGGGGCCCAATGAGCAGTTCTTC.

The chain carries TRBV20-1 and TRBJ1-5; D unclear. The CDR3 loop spans 15 amino acids. In germline, CDR1 is DFQATT, CDR2 SNEGSKA (reference sequence). Trimming took 3 bases from V and 0 from J, leaving 12 bases between them. The CDR3 region has the DNA TGCAGTGCTAGTGAGGGCTTCCATAGCAATCAGCCCCAGCATTTT. It codes for CSASEGFHSNQPQHF.

This clonotype was found many times. The chain employs TRBV20-1 and TRBJ1-4; D possibly corresponds to TRBD1 (5 bases). The germline V gene has CDR1 DFQATT and CDR2 SNEGSKA (reference sequence). V lost 6 bases to trimming and J lost 0 bases, with 8 bases between them. CDR3 size: 13 residues. CDR3 coding DNA: TGCAGTGCCACGGGGGCAACTAATGAAAAACTGTTTTTT. This gives the protein CSATGATNEKLFF.

CDR3 region: CASSEPGTVNQPQHF. The CDR3 bases are TGTGCCAGCAGTGAGCCCGGGACAGTCAATCAGCCCCAGCATTTT. J is TRBJ1-5 and V is TRBV6-1; 7 nucleotides line up with TRBD1. Trimming took 3 bases from V and 3 from J; bases not matched to a gene: 5. The germline CDR1 and CDR2 sequences are MNHNS and SASEGT. The CDR3 runs to 15 residues.